This paragraph reports one TCR beta chain. Generated by immunoSEQ multiplex PCR, the TCRdb table keeps only in-frame clones and is missing some. The data contain 160,000 or so clones, about 90% of them singletons. These data originate in a study of T cell responses to AZD1222 COVID-19 vaccine. The CDR3 has 16 amino acids. Germline V gene data show CDR1 as SGHRS and CDR2 as YFSETQ. V was clipped by 1 base and J by 5 bases, with 18 bases between them. This chain links TRBV5-1 with TRBJ2-5; D gene uncertain. Sequenced here: peripheral blood, sampled on day 0 of AZD1222 vaccination. The TCR comes from an adult in good health. CDR3 protein: CASSLWSPRSPETQYF. CDR3 coding DNA: TGCGCCAGCAGCTTGTGGAGCCCACGCAGTCCGGAGACCCAGTACTTC.